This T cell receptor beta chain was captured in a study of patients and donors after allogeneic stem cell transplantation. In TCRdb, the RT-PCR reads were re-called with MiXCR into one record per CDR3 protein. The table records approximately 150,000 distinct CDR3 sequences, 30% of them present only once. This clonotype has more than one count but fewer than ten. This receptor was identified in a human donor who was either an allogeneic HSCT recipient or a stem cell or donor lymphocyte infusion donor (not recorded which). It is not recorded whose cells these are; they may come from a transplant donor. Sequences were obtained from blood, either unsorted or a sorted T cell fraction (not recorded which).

CDR3 residues: CASTSLPGGELFF. CDR3 in DNA: TGTGCCAGCACCTCCTTGCCAGGCGGGGAGCTGTTTTTT. The rearrangement links TRBV12-3 or TRBV12-4 to TRBJ2-2, with no clear D. V was clipped by 7 bases and J by 7 bases, with 13 bases between them. CDR3 length: 13 residues.